This T cell receptor (beta chain) is from a study of shared clonotypes between healthy human individuals. Study-level points and caveats: Generally, estimated richness proved larger in naive subsets than it did in memory subsets.

To note about this clone: What it binds is not known.

Germline loops: CDR1 WNHNN, CDR2 SYGVQD (reference sequence). There are 18 residues in the CDR3. Losses at the gene ends were 5 bases for V and 1 base for J; bases not matched to a gene: 16. The genomic DNA of each subset was split evenly across several immunoSEQ plates. The table came from immunoSEQ multiplex PCR; TCRdb's copy has only in-frame clones and leaves some out. The table has roughly 220,000 clones, approximately 70% seen once. The clonotype originates from a man aged 25-45 years in good health. Sequencing was carried out using memory CD4+ T cells sorted from blood. Subset: CD45RA-negative fraction. The gene calls are TRBV10-1 and TRBJ1-1; 7 positions agree with TRBD1. The CDR3 reads CASSPEIGTVQPNTEAFF. CDR3 nucleotide sequence: TGCGCCAGCAGTCCCGAAATAGGGACAGTCCAACCGAACACTGAAGCTTTCTTT.